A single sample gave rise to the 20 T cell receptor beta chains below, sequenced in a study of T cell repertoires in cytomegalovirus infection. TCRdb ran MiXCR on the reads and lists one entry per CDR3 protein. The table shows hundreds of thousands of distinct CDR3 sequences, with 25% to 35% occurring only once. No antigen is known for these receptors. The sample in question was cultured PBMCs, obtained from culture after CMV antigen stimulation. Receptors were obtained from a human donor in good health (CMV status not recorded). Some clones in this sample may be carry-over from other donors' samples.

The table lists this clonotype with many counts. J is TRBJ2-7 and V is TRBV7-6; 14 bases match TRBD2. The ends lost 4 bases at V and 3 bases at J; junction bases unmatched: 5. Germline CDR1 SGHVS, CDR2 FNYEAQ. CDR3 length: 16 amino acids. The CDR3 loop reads CASSSGTSGSVYEQYF. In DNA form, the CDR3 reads TGTGCCAGCAGCTCCGGGACTAGCGGGAGCGTCTACGAGCAGTACTTC.

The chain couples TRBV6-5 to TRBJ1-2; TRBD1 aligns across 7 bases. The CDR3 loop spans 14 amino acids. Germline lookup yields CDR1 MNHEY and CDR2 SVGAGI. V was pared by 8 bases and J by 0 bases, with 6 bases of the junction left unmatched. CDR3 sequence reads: CASLGQASNYGYTF. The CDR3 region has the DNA TGTGCCAGCCTTGGACAGGCCTCTAACTATGGCTACACCTTC.

This CDR3 reads CASSRIGEPTEAFF. The CDR3 DNA follows: TGTGCCAGCAGTAGGATCGGGGAGCCCACTGAAGCTTTCTTT. The rearrangement uses TRBV2 and TRBJ1-1; D uncertain. The CDR3 contains 14 residues. Deletions cut 5 bases from V and 4 bases from J, with 14 bases between. In germline, CDR1 is SNHLY, CDR2 FYNNEI.

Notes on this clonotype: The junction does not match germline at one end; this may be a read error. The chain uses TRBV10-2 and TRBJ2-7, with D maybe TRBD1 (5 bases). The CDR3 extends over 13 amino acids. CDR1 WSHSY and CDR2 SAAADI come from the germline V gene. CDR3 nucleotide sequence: TGCGCCAGCAGTGGGGGCGACTCCTACAAGCAGTACTTC. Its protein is CASSGGDSYKQYF.

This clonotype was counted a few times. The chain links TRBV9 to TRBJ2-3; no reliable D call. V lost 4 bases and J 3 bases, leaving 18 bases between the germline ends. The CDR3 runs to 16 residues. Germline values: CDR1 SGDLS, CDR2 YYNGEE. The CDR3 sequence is CASSTSLRVVTDTQYF. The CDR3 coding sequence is TGTGCCAGCAGCACCTCCTTACGGGTTGTGACAGATACGCAGTATTTT.

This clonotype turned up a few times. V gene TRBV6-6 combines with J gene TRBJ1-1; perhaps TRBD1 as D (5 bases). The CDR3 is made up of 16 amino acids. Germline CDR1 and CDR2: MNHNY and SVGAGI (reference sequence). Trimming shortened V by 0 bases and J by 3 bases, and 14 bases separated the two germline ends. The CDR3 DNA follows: TGTGCCAGCAGTTACTCAGCGGGGGGTGGAGACACTGAAGCTTTCTTT. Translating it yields CASSYSAGGGDTEAFF.

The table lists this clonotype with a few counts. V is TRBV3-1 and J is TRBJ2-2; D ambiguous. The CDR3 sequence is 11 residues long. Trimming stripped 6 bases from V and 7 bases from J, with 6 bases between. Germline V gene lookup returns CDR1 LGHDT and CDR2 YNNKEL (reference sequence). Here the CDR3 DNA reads TGTGCCAGCAGGTTCAACGGGGAGCTGTTTTTT. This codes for CASRFNGELFF.

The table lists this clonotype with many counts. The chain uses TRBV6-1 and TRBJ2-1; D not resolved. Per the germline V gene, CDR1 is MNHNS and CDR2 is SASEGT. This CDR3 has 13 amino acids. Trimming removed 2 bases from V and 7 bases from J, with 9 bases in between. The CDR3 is CASSENLRNEQFF. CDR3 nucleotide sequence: TGTGCCAGCAGTGAAAATCTCAGGAATGAGCAGTTCTTC.

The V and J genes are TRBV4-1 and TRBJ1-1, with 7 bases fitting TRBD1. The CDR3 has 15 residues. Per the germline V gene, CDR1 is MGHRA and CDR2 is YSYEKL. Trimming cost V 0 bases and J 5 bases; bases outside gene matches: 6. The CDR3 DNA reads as TGCGCCAGCAGCCAAGAAGGGGCAGGGGGGACTGAAGCTTTCTTT. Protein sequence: CASSQEGAGGTEAFF.

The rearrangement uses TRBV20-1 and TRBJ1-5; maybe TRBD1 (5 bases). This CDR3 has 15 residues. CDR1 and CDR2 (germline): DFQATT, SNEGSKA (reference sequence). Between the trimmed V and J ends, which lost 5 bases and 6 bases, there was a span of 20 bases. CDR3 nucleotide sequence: TGCAGTGCTCCAAAAGGATTTGGGGGAGGTCAGCCCCAGCATTTT. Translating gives CSAPKGFGGGQPQHF.

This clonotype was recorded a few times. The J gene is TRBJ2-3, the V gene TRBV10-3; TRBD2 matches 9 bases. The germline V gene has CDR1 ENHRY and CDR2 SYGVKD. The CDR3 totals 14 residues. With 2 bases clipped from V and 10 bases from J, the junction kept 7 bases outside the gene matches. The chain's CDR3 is CAISEGLAGSSQYF. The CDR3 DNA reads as TGTGCCATCAGTGAGGGGCTAGCGGGGAGTTCGCAGTATTTT.

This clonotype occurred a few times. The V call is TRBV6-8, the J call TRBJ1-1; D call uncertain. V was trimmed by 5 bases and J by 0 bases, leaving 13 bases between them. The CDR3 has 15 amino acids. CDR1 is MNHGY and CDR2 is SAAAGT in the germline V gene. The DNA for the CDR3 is TGTGCCAGCAGTCGGCTCGGTCCCATGAACACTGAAGCTTTCTTT. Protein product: CASSRLGPMNTEAFF.

The CDR3 sequence is CASRRAGGPVNEQFF. For the CDR3, the DNA is TGTGCCAGCAGGCGAGCGGGAGGGCCGGTCAATGAGCAGTTCTTC. The chain carries TRBV2 and TRBJ2-1; 10 bases match TRBD2. The germline gives CDR1 SNHLY, CDR2 FYNNEI. This CDR3 contains 15 residues. J lost 6 bases, V lost 6 bases, and 8 bases had no gene match.

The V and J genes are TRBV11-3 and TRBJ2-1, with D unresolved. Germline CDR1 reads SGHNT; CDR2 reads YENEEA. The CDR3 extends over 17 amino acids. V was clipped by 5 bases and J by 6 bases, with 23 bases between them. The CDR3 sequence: CASSPDFTVLSSNEQFF. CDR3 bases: TGTGCCAGCAGCCCCGACTTCACAGTCCTTTCAAGCAATGAGCAGTTCTTC.

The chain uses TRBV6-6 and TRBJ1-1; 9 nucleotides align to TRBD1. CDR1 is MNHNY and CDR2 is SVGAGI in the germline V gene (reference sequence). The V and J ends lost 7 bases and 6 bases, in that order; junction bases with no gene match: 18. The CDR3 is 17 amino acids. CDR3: CASISGQGTADGAEAFF. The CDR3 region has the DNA TGTGCCAGCATTTCGGGACAGGGAACGGCCGATGGTGCTGAAGCTTTCTTT.

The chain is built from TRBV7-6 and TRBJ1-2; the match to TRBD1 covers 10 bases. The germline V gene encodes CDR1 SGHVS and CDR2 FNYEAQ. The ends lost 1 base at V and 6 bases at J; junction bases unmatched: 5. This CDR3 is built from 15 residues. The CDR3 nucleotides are TGTGCCAGCAGCTTAGGACAGGGGGCCAATAATGGCTACACCTTC. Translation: CASSLGQGANNGYTF.

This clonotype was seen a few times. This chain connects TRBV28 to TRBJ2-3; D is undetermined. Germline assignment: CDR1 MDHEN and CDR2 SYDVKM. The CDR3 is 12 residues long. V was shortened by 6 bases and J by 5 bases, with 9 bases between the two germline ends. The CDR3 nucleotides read TGTGCCAGCAGCTCGGACGGAGATACGCAGTATTTT. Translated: CASSSDGDTQYF.

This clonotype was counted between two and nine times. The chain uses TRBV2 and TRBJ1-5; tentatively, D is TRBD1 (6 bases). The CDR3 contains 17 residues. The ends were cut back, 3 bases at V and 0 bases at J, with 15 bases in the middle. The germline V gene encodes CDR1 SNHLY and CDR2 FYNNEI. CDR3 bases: TGTGCCAGCAGTGAGGGGGACAAGTGGGTTAGCAATCAGCCCCAGCATTTT. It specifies CASSEGDKWVSNQPQHF.

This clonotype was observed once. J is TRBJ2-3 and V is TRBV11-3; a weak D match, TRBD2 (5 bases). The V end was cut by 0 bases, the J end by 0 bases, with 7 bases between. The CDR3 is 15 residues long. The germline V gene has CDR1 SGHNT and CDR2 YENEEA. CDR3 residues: CASSLDGKSTDTQYF. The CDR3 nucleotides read TGTGCCAGCAGCTTAGACGGGAAAAGCACAGATACGCAGTATTTT. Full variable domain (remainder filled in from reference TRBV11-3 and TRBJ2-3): EAGVVQSPRYKIIEKKQPVAFWCNPISGHNTLYWYLQNLGQGPELLIRYENEEAVDDSQLPKDRFSAERLKGVDSTLKIQPAELGDSAVYLCASSLDGKSTDTQYFGPGTRLTVL.

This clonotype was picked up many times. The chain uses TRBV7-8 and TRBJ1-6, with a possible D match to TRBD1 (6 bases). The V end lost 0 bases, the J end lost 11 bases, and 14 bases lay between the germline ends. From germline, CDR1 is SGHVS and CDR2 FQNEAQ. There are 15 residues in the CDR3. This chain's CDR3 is CASSLAGGNKAPLHF. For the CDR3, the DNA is TGTGCCAGCAGCTTAGCAGGGGGAAACAAGGCACCCCTCCACTTT.